The 27 T cell receptor beta chains listed next were all sequenced from one sample in a study of T cell responses to AZD1222 COVID-19 vaccine. The repertoire was sequenced with immunoSEQ multiplex PCR; TCRdb's copy has only in-frame clones and lacks some. The sample gives more than 150,000 clones, around 92% of which show up once; 8% to 13% is in the top ten. Sequencing was performed on peripheral blood, taken on day 0 of AZD1222 vaccination. Every receptor here comes from an adult in good health.

This chain connects TRBV2 to TRBJ1-5; tentatively, D is TRBD1 (6 bases). CDR1 and CDR2 from the germline V gene are SNHLY and FYNNEI. Trimming cost V 1 base and J 7 bases, with 14 bases left between them. The CDR3 runs 15 residues. CDR3 region: CASSEDGGAWQPQHF. The CDR3, as DNA: TGTGCCAGCAGTGAAGATGGGGGGGCATGGCAGCCCCAGCATTTT. Combining the CDR3 with reference TRBV2 and TRBJ1-5 gives the whole variable domain EPEVTQTPSHQVTQMGQEVILRCVPISNHLYFYWYRQILGQKVEFLVSFYNNEISEKSEIFDDQFSVERPDGSNFTLKIRSTKLEDSAMYFCASSEDGGAWQPQHFGDGTRLSIL.

J is TRBJ1-1 and V is TRBV28, with D possibly matching TRBD1 (6 bases). V was shortened by 6 bases and J by 6 bases, with 17 bases between the two germline ends. The CDR3 extends over 14 amino acids. CDR1 is MDHEN and CDR2 is SYDVKM in the germline V gene. For the CDR3, the DNA is TGTGCCAGCAGCCCCGGGGGAGGGGGGTCTGAAGCTTTCTTT. Amino acid sequence: CASSPGGGGSEAFF.

The rearrangement joins TRBV25-1 to TRBJ2-5; D gene uncertain. Germline loops: CDR1 MGHDK, CDR2 SYGVNS. The ends were cut back, 3 bases at V and 0 bases at J, with 8 bases in the middle. This CDR3 spans 14 amino acids. The CDR3 here is CASSDNENQETQYF. The CDR3, as DNA: TGTGCCAGCAGTGATAACGAGAACCAAGAGACCCAGTACTTC.

The CDR3 reads CATSDLLLRSWRSSGNTIYF. The CDR3 nucleotides are TGTGCCACCAGTGATTTACTACTTCGAAGCTGGAGAAGCTCTGGAAACACCATATATTTT. This chain joins TRBV24-1 and TRBJ1-3, with D unresolved. Germline-derived CDR1 and CDR2 are KGHDR and SFDVKD. Trimming took off 1 base at V and 0 bases at J, with 21 bases between the two ends. The CDR3 consists of 20 residues.

This clone was observed once. The V call is TRBV5-1, the J call TRBJ2-1; the match to TRBD2 covers 7 bases. Trimming cost V 2 bases and J 10 bases; bases outside gene matches: 6. This CDR3 spans 13 amino acids. Germline CDR1 reads SGHRS; CDR2 reads YFSETQ. In nucleotides, the CDR3 is TGCGCCAGCAGCTTTGGACTAGAACAAGAGCAGTTCTTC. It is translated as CASSFGLEQEQFF.

The chain employs TRBV27 and TRBJ1-5; unclear D gene. Trimming took 6 bases from V and 6 from J, leaving 12 bases between them. The CDR3 runs 13 residues. The V gene's germline CDR1 is MNHEY and CDR2 SMNVEV (reference sequence). CDR3 in DNA: TGTGCCAGCAGCCGTAGCTTGAGTCAGCCCCAGCATTTT. Amino acid sequence: CASSRSLSQPQHF.

The chain links TRBV9 to TRBJ2-3, with D possibly TRBD2 on 6 matching bases. V was shortened by 4 bases and J by 0 bases, with 12 bases between the two germline ends. The CDR3 length is 15 residues. The germline CDR1 and CDR2 sequences are SGDLS and YYNGEE. The chain's CDR3 is CASSLRDWSTDTQYF. The DNA of the CDR3 is TGTGCCAGCAGCTTGAGGGACTGGAGCACAGATACGCAGTATTTT.

The chain combines TRBV24-1 with TRBJ2-2; TRBD2 agrees at 15 bases. V shed 10 bases and J 7 bases; nucleotides not matched to a gene: 12. The CDR3 runs to 17 residues. Germline values: CDR1 KGHDR, CDR2 SFDVKD. CDR3 sequence (DNA): TGTGCCACAAGGACTAGCGGGAGGGCCGAATGGCACGGGGAGCTGTTTTTT. Protein sequence: CATRTSGRAEWHGELFF.

The gene calls are TRBV19 and TRBJ1-2, with D unclear. V lost 9 bases, J lost 4 bases, and 15 bases lay in between. The length of the CDR3 is 13 residues. Germline V lookup: CDR1 LNHDA, CDR2 SQIVND (reference sequence). The CDR3 nucleotides read TGTGCCAGCCAGCAGGATTTGGCCTATGGCTACACCTTC. This sequence encodes CASQQDLAYGYTF.

The chain combines TRBV4-2 with TRBJ2-1, with 9 nucleotides matching TRBD2. Looked up from germline, CDR1 is LGHNA and CDR2 is YNFKEQ. The V and J ends lost 2 bases and 7 bases, in that order; junction bases with no gene match: 6. The CDR3 runs to 15 residues. In nucleotides, the CDR3 is TGTGCCAGCAGCCAATCGGCGGGAGGGTTGAATGAGCAGTTCTTC. Translated, it gives CASSQSAGGLNEQFF.

The rearrangement joins TRBV2 to TRBJ1-5; 12 bases map to TRBD1. This CDR3 contains 14 residues. Germline V lookup: CDR1 SNHLY, CDR2 FYNNEI. Germline trimming cut 5 bases from V and 7 bases from J; bases unmatched to any gene: 3. The CDR3 region is CASSTGTGGQPQHF. The CDR3 DNA reads as TGTGCCAGCAGTACTGGGACAGGGGGCCAGCCCCAGCATTTT.

The genes are TRBV28 and TRBJ1-2; 10 bases are a match to TRBD1. The junction had 7 bases not matched to a gene; V was cut back by 3 bases and J by 3 bases. The V gene's germline CDR1 is MDHEN and CDR2 SYDVKM. The CDR3 length is 16 residues. The CDR3 DNA reads as TGTGCCAGCAGTTTGCAGACAGGGGGCTTGGACTATGGCTACACCTTC. This encodes CASSLQTGGLDYGYTF.

The chain couples TRBV5-6 to TRBJ1-1; no reliable D call. The V and J ends lost 3 bases and 6 bases respectively, with 15 bases between them. Germline CDR1 is SGHDT and CDR2 is YYEEEE. The CDR3 loop spans 14 amino acids. The CDR3 bases are TGTGCCAGCAGCTATCTTGAGTCTTCTTCTGAAGCTTTCTTT. It codes for CASSYLESSSEAFF.

The gene calls are TRBV24-1 and TRBJ2-2; tentatively, D is TRBD2 (5 bases). The germline V and J ends were trimmed by 3 bases and 2 bases, with 27 bases remaining between them. Germline CDR1 is KGHDR and CDR2 is SFDVKD. The CDR3 extends over 21 amino acids. The CDR3 protein is CATSDTTRASPAGRNTGELFF. The CDR3 nucleotides are TGTGCCACCAGTGATACGACCCGGGCCTCCCCTGCGGGTCGCAACACCGGGGAGCTGTTTTTT.

The genes are TRBV2 and TRBJ1-2; 7 positions agree with TRBD1. V lost 8 bases to trimming and J lost 0 bases; unmatched junction nucleotides: 6. CDR1 is SNHLY, CDR2 FYNNEI, per germline. The CDR3 extends over 14 amino acids. The CDR3 bases are TGTGCCAGCCGACAGGGCGTTTCTAACTATGGCTACACCTTC. Translating gives CASRQGVSNYGYTF.

CDR3 sequence reads: CASTIWVGTNEKLFF. The DNA for the CDR3 is TGTGCCAGTACTATCTGGGTTGGCACTAATGAAAAACTGTTTTTT. This chain links TRBV19 with TRBJ1-4; D gene unclear. The CDR3 has 15 residues. Germline V CDR1 and CDR2: LNHDA, SQIVND (reference sequence). V was trimmed by 7 bases and J by 2 bases, leaving 14 bases between them.

This clone was recorded a few times. V is TRBV15 and J is TRBJ1-1; D possibly corresponds to TRBD1 (6 bases). Trimming removed 5 bases at V and 3 bases at J, with 13 bases between. The CDR3 totals 14 residues. Looked up from germline, CDR1 is LNHNV and CDR2 is YYDKDF (reference sequence). CDR3 protein: CATSQQGPYTEAFF. The CDR3, as DNA: TGTGCCACCAGCCAACAGGGTCCGTACACTGAAGCTTTCTTT.

The chain couples TRBV5-1 to TRBJ2-5, with TRBD2 matching 8 bases. This CDR3 has 15 amino acids. Germline values: CDR1 SGHRS, CDR2 YFSETQ. V dropped 2 bases and J dropped 5; count of bases not matched to a gene: 8. In DNA, the CDR3 is TGCGCCAGCAGCTTACAGCGGGAGAGCGGGGAGACCCAGTACTTC. This encodes CASSLQRESGETQYF.

The chain is built from TRBV24-1 and TRBJ2-1; D gene uncertain. Per the germline V gene, CDR1 is KGHDR and CDR2 is SFDVKD. This CDR3 spans 16 amino acids. Trimming left V 2 bases short and J 0 bases short, with 10 bases between. The CDR3 protein is CATSDSGPSSYNEQFF. CDR3 coding DNA: TGTGCCACCAGTGATTCCGGGCCCAGCTCCTACAATGAGCAGTTCTTC.

The rearrangement uses TRBV28 and TRBJ1-2; possibly TRBD1 for D (5 bases). Germline CDR1 MDHEN, CDR2 SYDVKM. V was cut by 5 bases and J by 5 bases, with 18 bases left in between. This CDR3 spans 15 amino acids. CDR3 amino acids: CASSQSPGLTYGYTF. CDR3 bases: TGTGCCAGCAGTCAATCCCCGGGACTGACTTATGGCTACACCTTC.

This rearrangement joins TRBV12-3 or TRBV12-4 to TRBJ1-1; 7 bases align to TRBD1. V dropped 7 bases and J dropped 6; count of bases not matched to a gene: 5. The CDR3 has 12 residues. CDR3 DNA: TGTGCCAGCACCTTGGGGACAGCTGAAGCTTTCTTT. Translation gives CASTLGTAEAFF.

This clone was seen once. The chain carries TRBV2 and TRBJ1-5; D might be TRBD1 (6 bases). Germline CDR1 SNHLY, CDR2 FYNNEI. The CDR3 has 16 residues. Trimming took off 4 bases at V and 0 bases at J, with 13 bases between the two ends. CDR3 nucleotides: TGTGCCAGCAGTGTGGGGGGGGCGGGTAGCAATCAGCCCCAGCATTTT. Its protein is CASSVGGAGSNQPQHF.

The DNA for the CDR3 is TGCGCCAGCAGCGCCAGGGGGCCCTATAATTCACCCCTCCACTTT. This translates into CASSARGPYNSPLHF. V and J are TRBV5-1 and TRBJ1-6; 8 bases line up with TRBD1. After removal of 4 bases from V and 2 bases from J, the junction contained 2 bases not matched to a gene. The CDR3 extends over 15 amino acids. CDR1 is SGHRS, CDR2 YFSETQ, per germline.

The J gene is TRBJ1-2, the V gene TRBV3-1 (or the pseudogene TRBV3-2), with D perhaps matching TRBD1 (5 bases). The CDR3 length is 16 residues. V was cut by 4 bases and J by 8 bases, with 23 bases left in between. The germline CDR1 and CDR2 sequences are LGHDT and YNNKEL (reference sequence). The CDR3 bases are TGTGCCAGCAGCCCAACTCTTGGGACGTCCGGAGGGGGCTACACCTTC. Translation: CASSPTLGTSGGGYTF.

Regarding this clone: Relative to the germline gene, one junction end is altered; a read error may explain this. The chain employs TRBV5-6 and TRBJ1-1, with a weak D call TRBD1 (5 bases). Germline loops: CDR1 SGHDT, CDR2 YYEEEE. The CDR3 has 15 residues. Here the CDR3 DNA reads TGTGCCAGCAGCTGGGGAGGGACTTGGAACCCTGAAGCTTTCTTT. This sequence encodes CASSWGGTWNPEAFF.

The CDR3 loop reads CSVEPATQYGYTF. The CDR3 nucleotides are TGCAGCGTTGAACCGGCGACCCAATATGGCTACACCTTC. This chain joins TRBV29-1 and TRBJ1-2, with D unresolved. V was clipped by 2 bases and J by 5 bases, with 12 bases between them. This CDR3 is 13 amino acids long. Germline V gene sequence: CDR1 SQVTM, CDR2 ANQGSEA.

The chain links TRBV19 to TRBJ2-1; TRBD2 matches at 15 bases. The J segment lost 3 bases and the V segment lost 2 bases, leaving 11 bases of the junction unmatched. Germline assignment: CDR1 LNHDA and CDR2 SQIVND (reference sequence). The CDR3 sequence is 20 residues long. CDR3 in DNA: TGTGCCAGTAGTATATCCGTCCCGGGACTAGCGGGGGGCCTCTACAATGAGCAGTTCTTC. This codes for CASSISVPGLAGGLYNEQFF. Complete variable domain (other parts from reference TRBV19 and TRBJ2-1): DGGITQSPKYLFRKEGQNVTLSCEQNLNHDAMYWYRQDPGQGLRLIYYSQIVNDFQKGDIAEGYSVSREKKESFPLTVTSAQKNPTAFYLCASSISVPGLAGGLYNEQFFGPGTRLTVL.